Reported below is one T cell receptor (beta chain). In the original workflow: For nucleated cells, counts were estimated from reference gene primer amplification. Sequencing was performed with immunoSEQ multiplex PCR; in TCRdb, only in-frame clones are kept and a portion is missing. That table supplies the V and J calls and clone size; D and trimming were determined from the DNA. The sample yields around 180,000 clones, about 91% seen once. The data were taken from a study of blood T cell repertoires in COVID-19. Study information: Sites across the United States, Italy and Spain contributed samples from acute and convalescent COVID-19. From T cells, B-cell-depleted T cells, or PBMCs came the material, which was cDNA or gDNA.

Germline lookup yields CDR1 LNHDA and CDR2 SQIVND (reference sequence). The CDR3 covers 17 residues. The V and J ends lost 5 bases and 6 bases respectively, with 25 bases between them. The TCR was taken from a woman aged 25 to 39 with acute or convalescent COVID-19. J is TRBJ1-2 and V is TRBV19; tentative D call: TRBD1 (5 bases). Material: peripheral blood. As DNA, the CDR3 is TGTGCCAGTAGTCCGACCTCAGGGCCGGGCGATCGGAATGGCTACACCTTC. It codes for CASSPTSGPGDRNGYTF.